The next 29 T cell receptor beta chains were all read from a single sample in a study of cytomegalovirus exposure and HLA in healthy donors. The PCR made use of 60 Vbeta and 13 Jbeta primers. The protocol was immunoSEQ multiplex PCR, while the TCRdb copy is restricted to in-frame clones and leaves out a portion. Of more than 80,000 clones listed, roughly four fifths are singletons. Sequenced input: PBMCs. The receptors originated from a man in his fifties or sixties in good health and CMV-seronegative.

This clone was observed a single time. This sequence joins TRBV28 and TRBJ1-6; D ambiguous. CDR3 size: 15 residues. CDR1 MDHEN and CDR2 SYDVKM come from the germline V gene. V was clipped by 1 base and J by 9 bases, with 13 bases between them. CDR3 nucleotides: TGTGCCAGCAGTTTATACCGGGAGGGCATTTCACCCCTCCACTTT. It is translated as CASSLYREGISPLHF.

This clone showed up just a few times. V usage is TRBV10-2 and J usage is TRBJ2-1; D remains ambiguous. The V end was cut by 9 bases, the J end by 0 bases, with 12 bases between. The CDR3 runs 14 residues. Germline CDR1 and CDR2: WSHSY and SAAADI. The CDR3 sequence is CASVDRHSYNEQFF. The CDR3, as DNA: TGCGCCAGTGTAGATAGACACTCCTACAATGAGCAGTTCTTC.

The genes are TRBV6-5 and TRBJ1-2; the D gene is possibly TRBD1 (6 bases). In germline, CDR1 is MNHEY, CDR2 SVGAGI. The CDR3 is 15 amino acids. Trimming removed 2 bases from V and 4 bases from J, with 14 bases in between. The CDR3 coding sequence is TGTGCCAGCAGTTACGAGACAGGAGAAATCTATGGCTACACCTTC. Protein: CASSYETGEIYGYTF.

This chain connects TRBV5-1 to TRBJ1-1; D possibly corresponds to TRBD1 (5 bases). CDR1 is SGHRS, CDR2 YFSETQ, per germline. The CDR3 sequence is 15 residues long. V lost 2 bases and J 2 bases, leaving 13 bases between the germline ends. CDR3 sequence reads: CASSFAQATNTEAFF. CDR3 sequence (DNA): TGCGCCAGCAGCTTCGCACAGGCCACCAACACTGAAGCTTTCTTT. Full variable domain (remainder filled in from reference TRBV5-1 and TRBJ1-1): KAGVTQTPRYLIKTRGQQVTLSCSPISGHRSVSWYQQTPGQGLQFLFEYFSETQRNKGNFPGRFSGRQFSNSRSEMNVSTLELGDSALYLCASSFAQATNTEAFFGQGTRLTVV.

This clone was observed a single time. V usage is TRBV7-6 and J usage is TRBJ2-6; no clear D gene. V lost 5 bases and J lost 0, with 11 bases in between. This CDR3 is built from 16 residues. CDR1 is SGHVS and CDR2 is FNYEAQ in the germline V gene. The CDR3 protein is CASSRGTSSGANVLTF. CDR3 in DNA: TGTGCCAGCAGCCGAGGAACCAGCTCTGGGGCCAACGTCCTGACTTTC.

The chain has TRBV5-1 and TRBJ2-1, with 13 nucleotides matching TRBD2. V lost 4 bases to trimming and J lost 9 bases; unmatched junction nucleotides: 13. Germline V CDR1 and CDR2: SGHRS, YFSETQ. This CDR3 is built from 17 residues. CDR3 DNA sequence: TGCGCCAGCAGCCCGGACCTACTAGCGGGGGGGATCGGTGAGCAGTTCTTC. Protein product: CASSPDLLAGGIGEQFF.

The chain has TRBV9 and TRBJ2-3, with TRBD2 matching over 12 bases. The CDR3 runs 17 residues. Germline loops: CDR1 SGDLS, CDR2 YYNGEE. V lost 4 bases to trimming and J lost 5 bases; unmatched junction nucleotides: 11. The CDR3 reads CASSPSLAGGRGDTQYF. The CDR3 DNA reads TGTGCCAGCAGCCCATCCCTAGCGGGGGGGCGGGGAGATACGCAGTATTTT.

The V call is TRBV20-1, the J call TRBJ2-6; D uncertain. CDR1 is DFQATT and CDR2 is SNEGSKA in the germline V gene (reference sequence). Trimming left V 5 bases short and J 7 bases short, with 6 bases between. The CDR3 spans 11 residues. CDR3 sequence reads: CSAVQANVLTF. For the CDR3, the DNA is TGCAGTGCTGTACAAGCCAACGTCCTGACTTTC.

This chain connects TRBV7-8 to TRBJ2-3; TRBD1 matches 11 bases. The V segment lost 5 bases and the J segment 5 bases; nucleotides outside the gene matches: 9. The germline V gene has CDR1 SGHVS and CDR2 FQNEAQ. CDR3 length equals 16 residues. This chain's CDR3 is CASSGMPGQGGDTQYF. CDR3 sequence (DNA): TGTGCCAGCAGCGGCATGCCGGGACAGGGGGGAGATACGCAGTATTTT.

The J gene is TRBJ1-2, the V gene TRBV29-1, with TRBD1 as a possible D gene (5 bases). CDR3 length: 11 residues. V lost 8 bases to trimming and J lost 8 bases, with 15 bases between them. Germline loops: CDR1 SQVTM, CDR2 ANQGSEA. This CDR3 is CSIGGVGGYTF. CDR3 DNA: TGCAGCATCGGAGGGGTCGGGGGCTACACCTTC.

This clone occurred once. The CDR3 DNA reads TGCAGCGCCTTAGGTATTGGGGACAGAGAACACCCTAACTATGGCTACACCTTC. Protein: CSALGIGDREHPNYGYTF. The chain couples TRBV29-1 to TRBJ1-2, with 7 bases matching TRBD1. CDR3 length equals 18 residues. Germline CDR1 and CDR2: SQVTM and ANQGSEA. Trimming at V came to 7 bases and at J to 0 bases, leaving 20 bases not matched to a gene. Full variable domain (missing parts from reference TRBV29-1 and TRBJ1-2): SAVISQKPSRDICQRGTSLTIQCQVDSQVTMMFWYRQQPGQSLTLIATANQGSEATYESGFVIDKFPISRPNLTFSTLTVSNMSPEDSSIYLCSALGIGDREHPNYGYTFGSGTRLTVV.

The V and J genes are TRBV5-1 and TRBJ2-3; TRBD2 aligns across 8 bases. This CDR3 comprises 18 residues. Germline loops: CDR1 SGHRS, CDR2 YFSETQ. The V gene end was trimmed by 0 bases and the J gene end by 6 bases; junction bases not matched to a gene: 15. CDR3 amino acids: CASSLAPAPGGGADTQYF. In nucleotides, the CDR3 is TGCGCCAGCAGCTTGGCCCCCGCGCCGGGGGGGGGTGCGGATACGCAGTATTTT.

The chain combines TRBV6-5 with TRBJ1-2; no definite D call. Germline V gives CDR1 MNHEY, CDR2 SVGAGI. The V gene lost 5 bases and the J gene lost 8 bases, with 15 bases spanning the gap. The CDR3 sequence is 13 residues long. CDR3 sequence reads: CASSPGRDRGYTF. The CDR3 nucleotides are TGTGCCAGCAGTCCCGGACGGGATCGCGGCTACACCTTC.

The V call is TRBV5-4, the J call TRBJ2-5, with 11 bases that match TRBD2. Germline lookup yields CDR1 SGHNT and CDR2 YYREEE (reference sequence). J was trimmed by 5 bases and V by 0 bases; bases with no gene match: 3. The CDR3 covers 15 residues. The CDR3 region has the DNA TGTGCCAGCAGCTTGGGACTAGCGGGGTCGGAGACCCAGTACTTC. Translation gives CASSLGLAGSETQYF.

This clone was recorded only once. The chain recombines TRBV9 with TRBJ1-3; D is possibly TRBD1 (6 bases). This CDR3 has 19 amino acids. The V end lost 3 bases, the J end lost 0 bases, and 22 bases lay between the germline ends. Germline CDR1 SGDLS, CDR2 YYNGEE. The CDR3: CASSAFSRGAGPSGNTIYF. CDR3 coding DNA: TGTGCCAGCAGCGCCTTCTCCCGGGGGGCAGGTCCCTCTGGAAACACCATATATTTT.

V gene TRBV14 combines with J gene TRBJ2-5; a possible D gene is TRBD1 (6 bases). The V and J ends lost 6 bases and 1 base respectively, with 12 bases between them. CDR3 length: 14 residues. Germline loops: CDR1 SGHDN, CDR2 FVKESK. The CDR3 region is CASRHQGFQETQYF. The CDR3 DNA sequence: TGTGCCAGCAGGCACCAGGGGTTCCAAGAGACCCAGTACTTC.

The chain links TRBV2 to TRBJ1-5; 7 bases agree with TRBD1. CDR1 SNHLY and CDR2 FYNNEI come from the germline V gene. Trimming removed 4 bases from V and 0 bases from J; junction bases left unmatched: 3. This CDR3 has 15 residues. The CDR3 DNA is TGTGCCAGCAGTGTTGGACAGGCTAGCAATCAGCCCCAGCATTTT. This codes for CASSVGQASNQPQHF.

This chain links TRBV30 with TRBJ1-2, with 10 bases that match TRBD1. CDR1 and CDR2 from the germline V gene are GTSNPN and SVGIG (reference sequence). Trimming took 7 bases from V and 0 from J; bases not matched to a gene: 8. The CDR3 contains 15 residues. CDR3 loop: CASSRDRGTNYGYTF. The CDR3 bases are TGTGCCTCCTCCCGGGACAGGGGAACTAACTATGGCTACACCTTC. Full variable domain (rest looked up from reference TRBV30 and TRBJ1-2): SQTIHQWPATLVQPVGSPLSLECTVEGTSNPNLYWYRQAAGRGLQLLFYSVGIGQISSEVPQNLSASRPQDRQFILSSKKLLLSDSGFYLCASSRDRGTNYGYTFGSGTRLTVV.

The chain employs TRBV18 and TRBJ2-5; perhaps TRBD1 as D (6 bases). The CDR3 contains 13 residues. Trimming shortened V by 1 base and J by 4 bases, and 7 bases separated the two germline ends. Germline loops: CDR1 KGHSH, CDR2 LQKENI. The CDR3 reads CASSPRRGETQYF. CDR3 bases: TGTGCCAGCTCACCACGCAGGGGAGAGACCCAGTACTTC.

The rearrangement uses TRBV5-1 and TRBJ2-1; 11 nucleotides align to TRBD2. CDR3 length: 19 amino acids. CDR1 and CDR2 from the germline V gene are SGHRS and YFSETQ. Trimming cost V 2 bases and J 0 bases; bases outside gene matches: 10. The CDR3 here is CASSFPVAGGPGSYNEQFF. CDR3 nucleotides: TGCGCCAGCAGCTTCCCGGTAGCGGGGGGGCCCGGCTCCTACAATGAGCAGTTCTTC.

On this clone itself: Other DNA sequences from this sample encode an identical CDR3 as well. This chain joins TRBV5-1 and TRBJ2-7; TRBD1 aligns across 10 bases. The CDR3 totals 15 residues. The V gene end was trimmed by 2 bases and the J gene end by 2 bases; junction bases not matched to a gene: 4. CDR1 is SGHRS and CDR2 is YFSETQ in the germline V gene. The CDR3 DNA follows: TGCGCCAGCAGCTTCGGACAGGGGGGCACCTACGAGCAGTACTTC. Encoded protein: CASSFGQGGTYEQYF.

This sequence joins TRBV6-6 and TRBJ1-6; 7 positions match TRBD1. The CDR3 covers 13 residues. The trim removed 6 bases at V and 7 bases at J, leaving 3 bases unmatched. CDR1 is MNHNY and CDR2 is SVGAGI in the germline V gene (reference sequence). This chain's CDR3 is CASRATGNSPLHF. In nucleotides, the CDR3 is TGTGCCAGCAGAGCGACAGGGAATTCACCCCTCCACTTT.

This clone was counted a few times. The CDR3 DNA sequence: TGTGCCAGCACATCGACAGGGCTTTCTGGAAACACCATATATTTT. This gives the protein CASTSTGLSGNTIYF. The rearrangement links TRBV28 to TRBJ1-3; 7 bases agree with TRBD1. Looked up from germline, CDR1 is MDHEN and CDR2 is SYDVKM. V lost 7 bases to trimming and J lost 1 base; unmatched junction nucleotides: 7. The CDR3 loop spans 15 amino acids.

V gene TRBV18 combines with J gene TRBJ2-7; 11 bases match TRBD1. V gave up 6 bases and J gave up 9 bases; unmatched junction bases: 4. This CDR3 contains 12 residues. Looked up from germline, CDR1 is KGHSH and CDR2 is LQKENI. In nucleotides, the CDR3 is TGTGCCAGCTCGACCGGGACAGGGGGGCAGTACGTC. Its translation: CASSTGTGGQYV.

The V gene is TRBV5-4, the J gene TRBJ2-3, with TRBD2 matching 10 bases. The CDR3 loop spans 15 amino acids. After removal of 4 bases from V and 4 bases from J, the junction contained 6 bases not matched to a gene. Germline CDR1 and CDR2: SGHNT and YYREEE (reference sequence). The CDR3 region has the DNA TGTGCCAGCAGCCCCCAGCGGGGGGGGTCAGATACGCAGTATTTT. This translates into CASSPQRGGSDTQYF.

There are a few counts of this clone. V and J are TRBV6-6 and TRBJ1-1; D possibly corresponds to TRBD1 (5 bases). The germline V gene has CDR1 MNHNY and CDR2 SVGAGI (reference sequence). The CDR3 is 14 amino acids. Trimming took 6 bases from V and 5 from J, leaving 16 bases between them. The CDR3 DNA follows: TGTGCCAGCAGCCTCTCAGGGCGATATACTGAAGCTTTCTTT. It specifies CASSLSGRYTEAFF.

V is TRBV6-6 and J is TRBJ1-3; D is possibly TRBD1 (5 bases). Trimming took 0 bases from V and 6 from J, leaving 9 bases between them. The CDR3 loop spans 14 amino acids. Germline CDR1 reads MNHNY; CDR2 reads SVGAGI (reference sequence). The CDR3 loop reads CASSYSPGENTIYF. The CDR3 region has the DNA TGTGCCAGCAGTTACTCCCCGGGGGAAAACACCATATATTTT.

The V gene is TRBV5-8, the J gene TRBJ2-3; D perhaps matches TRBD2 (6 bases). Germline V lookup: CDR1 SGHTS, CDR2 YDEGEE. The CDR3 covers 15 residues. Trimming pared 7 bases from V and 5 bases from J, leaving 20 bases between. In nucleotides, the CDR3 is TGTGCCAGCCCTTCCCAGGGAGGAGAGAAAGATACGCAGTATTTT. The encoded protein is CASPSQGGEKDTQYF.

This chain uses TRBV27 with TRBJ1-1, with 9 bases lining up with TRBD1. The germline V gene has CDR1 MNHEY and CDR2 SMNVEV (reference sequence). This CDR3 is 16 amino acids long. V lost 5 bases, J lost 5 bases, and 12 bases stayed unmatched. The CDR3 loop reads CASSPDRGAGLTEAFF. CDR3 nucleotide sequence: TGTGCCAGCAGTCCGGACAGGGGCGCAGGTCTAACTGAAGCTTTCTTT.